The source of this TCR beta chain is a study of post-analysis software for immune sequencing data. Study summary: There were relapsing-remitting, secondary progressive and progressive-relapsing multiple sclerosis among the disease courses included.

Researchers reported that TCR beta cDNA libraries carried unique molecular identifiers. MiXCR, run by TCRdb on the PCR reads, gives a single entry per CDR3 protein. The sample lists roughly 160,000 distinct CDR3 sequences, 36% seen once, with 25% to 30% in the top ten. Losses at the gene ends were 3 bases for V and 13 bases for J; bases not matched to a gene: 6. CDR1 is MGHDK and CDR2 is SYGVNS in the germline V gene. The CDR3 spans 15 residues. Study findings and constraints: The authors found that F measure strongly co-clustered same-batch samples. In patients, TRBV5-6, TRBV5-1 and TRBV20-1 belonged to roughly five TRBV segments found more frequently than in controls.

In the case of this clonotype: What it binds is not known.

The specimen was blood, collected after autologous hematopoietic stem cell transplantation. The source of this sequence is a girl aged 10-17 years with multiple sclerosis. The chain recombines TRBV25-1 with TRBJ2-1; 16 bases map to TRBD2. The CDR3 sequence: CASSDPGLAGGPQFF. The CDR3 DNA follows: TGTGCCAGCAGTGACCCGGGACTAGCGGGAGGGCCTCAGTTCTTC. Full variable domain (missing parts from reference TRBV25-1 and TRBJ2-1): EADIYQTPRYLVIGTGKKITLECSQTMGHDKMYWYQQDPGMELHLIHYSYGVNSTEKGDLSSESTVSRIRTEHFPLTLESARPSHTSQYLCASSDPGLAGGPQFFGPGTRLTVL.